This T cell receptor (beta chain) was observed in a study of cytomegalovirus exposure and HLA in healthy donors. Trimming cost V 4 bases and J 5 bases; bases outside gene matches: 8. Germline V gene lookup returns CDR1 SGHRS and CDR2 YFSETQ. CDR3 length equals 15 residues. The primer mix had 60 Vbeta and 13 Jbeta primers. Data came from immunoSEQ multiplex PCR; TCRdb stores just in-frame clones and leaves some out. The sample lists about 110,000 clones, roughly 82% occurring once. The study, taken as a whole, reports: It was in a later analysis that TCR association rates were seen to vary by HLA locus, highest for DRB1 and lowest for HLA-C. Sequencing depth across donors, presence/absence analyses assumed, was roughly uniform.

About this clone: Its antigen is unidentified.

The sequenced sample consisted of PBMCs. This clonotype was obtained from a male donor in good health and CMV-seropositive. The V call is TRBV5-1, the J call TRBJ1-3, with 8 bases that match TRBD1. The CDR3 protein is CASSIGQGTRNTIYF. As DNA, the CDR3 is TGCGCCAGCAGCATCGGACAGGGCACACGAAACACCATATATTTT.